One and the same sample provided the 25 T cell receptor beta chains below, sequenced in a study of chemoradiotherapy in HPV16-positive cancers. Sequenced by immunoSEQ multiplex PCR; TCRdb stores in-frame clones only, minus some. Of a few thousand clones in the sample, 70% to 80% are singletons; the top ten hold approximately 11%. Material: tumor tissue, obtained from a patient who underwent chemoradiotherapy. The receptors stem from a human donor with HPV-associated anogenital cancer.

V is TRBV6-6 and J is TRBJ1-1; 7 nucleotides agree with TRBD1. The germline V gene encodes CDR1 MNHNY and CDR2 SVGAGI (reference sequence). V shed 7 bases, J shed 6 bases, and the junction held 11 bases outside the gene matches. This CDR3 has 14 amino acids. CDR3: CASTKDRSGAEAFF. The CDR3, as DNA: TGTGCCAGCACCAAGGACAGGTCGGGGGCTGAAGCTTTCTTT.

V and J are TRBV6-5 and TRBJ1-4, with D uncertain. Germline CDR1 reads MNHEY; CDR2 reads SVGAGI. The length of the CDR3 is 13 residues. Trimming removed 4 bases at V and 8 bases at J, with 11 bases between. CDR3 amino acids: CASSSTTQEKLFF. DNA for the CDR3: TGTGCCAGCAGTTCGACGACACAGGAAAAACTGTTTTTT.

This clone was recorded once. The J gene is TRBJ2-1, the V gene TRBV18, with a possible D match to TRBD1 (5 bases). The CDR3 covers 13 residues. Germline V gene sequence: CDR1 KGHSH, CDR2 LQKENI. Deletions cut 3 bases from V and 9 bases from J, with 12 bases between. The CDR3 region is CASSPFQGSEQFF. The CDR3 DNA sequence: TGTGCCAGCTCACCTTTTCAGGGAAGTGAGCAGTTCTTC.

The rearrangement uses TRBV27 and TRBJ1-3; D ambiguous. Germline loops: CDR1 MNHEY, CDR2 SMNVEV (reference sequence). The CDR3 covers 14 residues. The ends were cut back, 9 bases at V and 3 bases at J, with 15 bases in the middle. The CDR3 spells CARKRDSCGNTIYF. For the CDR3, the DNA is TGTGCCAGAAAACGAGACTCCTGTGGAAACACCATATATTTT.

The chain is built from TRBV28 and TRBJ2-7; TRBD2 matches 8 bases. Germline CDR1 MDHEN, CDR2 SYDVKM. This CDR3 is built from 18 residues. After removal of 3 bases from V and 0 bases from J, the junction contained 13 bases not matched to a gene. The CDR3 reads CASSFLFLSGTPSYEQYF. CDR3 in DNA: TGTGCCAGCAGTTTCCTCTTTCTTAGCGGGACTCCCTCCTACGAGCAGTACTTC. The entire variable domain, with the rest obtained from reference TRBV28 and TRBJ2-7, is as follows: DVKVTQSSRYLVKRTGEKVFLECVQDMDHENMFWYRQDPGLGLRLIYFSYDVKMKEKGDIPEGYSVSREKKERFSLILESASTNQTSMYLCASSFLFLSGTPSYEQYFGPGTRLTVT.

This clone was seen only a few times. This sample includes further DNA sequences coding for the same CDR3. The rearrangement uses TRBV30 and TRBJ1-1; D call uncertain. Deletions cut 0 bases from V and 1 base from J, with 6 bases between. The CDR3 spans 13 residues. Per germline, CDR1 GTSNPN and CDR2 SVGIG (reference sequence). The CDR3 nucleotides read TGTGCCTGGAGTGTTGGCGGGAACACTGAAGCTTTCTTT. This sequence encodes CAWSVGGNTEAFF.

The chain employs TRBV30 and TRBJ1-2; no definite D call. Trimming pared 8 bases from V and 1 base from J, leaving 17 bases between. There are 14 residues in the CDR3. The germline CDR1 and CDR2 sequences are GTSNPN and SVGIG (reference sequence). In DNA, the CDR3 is TGTGCCCGGCAGCCTATAGGAGTTAACTATGGCTACACCTTC. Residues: CARQPIGVNYGYTF.

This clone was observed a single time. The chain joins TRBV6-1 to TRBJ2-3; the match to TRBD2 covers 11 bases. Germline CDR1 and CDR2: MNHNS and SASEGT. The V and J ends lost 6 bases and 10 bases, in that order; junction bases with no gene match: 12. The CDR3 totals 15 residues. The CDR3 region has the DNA TGTGCCAGCAGAACGGGACTAGCGGAGGGGGGTGCGCAGTATTTT. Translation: CASRTGLAEGGAQYF.

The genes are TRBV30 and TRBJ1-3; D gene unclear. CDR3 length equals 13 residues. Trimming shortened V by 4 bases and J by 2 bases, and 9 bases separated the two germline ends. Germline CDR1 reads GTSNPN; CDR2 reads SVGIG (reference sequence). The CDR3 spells CAWKLGTGNTIYF. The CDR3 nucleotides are TGTGCCTGGAAGTTAGGGACTGGAAACACCATATATTTT.

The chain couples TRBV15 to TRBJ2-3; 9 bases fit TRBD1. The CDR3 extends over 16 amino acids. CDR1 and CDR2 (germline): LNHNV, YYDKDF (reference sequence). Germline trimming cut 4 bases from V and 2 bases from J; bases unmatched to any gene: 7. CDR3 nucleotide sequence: TGTGCCACCAGCAAGGGGGACAGGGACTACACAGATACGCAGTATTTT. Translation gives CATSKGDRDYTDTQYF.

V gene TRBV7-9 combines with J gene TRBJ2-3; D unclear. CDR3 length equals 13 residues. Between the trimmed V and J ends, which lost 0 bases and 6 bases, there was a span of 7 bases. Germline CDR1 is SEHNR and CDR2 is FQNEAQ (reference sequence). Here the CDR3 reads CASSLASFDTQYF. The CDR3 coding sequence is TGTGCCAGCAGCTTAGCCTCCTTCGATACGCAGTATTTT.

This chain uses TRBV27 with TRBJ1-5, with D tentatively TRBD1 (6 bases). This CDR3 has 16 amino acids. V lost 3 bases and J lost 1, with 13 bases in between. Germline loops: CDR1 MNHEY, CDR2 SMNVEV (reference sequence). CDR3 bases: TGTGCCAGCAGTTTGGTCCCCGGACAGAGCAATCAGCCCCAGCATTTT. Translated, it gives CASSLVPGQSNQPQHF.

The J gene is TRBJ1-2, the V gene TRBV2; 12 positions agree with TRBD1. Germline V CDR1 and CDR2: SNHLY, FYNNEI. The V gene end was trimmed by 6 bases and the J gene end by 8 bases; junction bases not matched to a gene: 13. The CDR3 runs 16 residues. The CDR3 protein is CASSVTGTGGISGYTF. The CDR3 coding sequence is TGTGCCAGCAGCGTAACCGGGACAGGGGGCATTTCGGGCTACACCTTC.

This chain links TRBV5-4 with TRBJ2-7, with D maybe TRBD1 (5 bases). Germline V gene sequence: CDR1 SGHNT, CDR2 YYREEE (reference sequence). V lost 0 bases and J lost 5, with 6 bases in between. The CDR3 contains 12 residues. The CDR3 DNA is TGTGCCAGCAGCTTGGGACAGAACGAGCAGTACTTC. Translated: CASSLGQNEQYF.

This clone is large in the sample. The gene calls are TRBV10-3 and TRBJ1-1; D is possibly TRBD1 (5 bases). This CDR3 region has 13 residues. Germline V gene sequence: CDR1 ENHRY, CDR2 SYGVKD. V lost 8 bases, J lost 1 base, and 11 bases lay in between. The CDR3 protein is CAIGRGSNTEAFF. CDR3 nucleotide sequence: TGTGCCATCGGTAGGGGTTCGAACACTGAAGCTTTCTTT.

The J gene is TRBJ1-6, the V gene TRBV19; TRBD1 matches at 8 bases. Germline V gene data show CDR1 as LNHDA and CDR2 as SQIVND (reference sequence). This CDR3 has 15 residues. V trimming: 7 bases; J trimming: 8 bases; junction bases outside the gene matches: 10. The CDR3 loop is CASNPDREVDSPLHF. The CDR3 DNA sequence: TGTGCCAGTAACCCGGACAGGGAGGTTGATTCACCCCTCCACTTT.

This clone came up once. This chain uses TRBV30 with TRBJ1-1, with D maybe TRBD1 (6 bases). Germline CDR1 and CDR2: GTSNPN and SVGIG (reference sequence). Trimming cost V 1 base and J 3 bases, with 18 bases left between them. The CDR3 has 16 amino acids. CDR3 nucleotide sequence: TGTGCCTGGAGTGATCTCGGGGGGCTGGAGGACACTGAAGCTTTCTTT. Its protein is CAWSDLGGLEDTEAFF.

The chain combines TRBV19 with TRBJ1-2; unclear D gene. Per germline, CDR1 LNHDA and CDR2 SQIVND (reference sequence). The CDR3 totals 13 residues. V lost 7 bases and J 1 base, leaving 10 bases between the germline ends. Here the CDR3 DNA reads TGTGCCAGTAACGCGGGAGGTAACTATGGCTACACCTTC. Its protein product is CASNAGGNYGYTF.

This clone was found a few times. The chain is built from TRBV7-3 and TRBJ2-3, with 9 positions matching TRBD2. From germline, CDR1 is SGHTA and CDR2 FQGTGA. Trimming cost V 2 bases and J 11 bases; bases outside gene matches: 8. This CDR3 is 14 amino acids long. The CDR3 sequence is CASSLGGGASEQYF. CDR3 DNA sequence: TGTGCCAGCAGCTTAGGCGGGGGGGCCTCCGAGCAGTATTTT.

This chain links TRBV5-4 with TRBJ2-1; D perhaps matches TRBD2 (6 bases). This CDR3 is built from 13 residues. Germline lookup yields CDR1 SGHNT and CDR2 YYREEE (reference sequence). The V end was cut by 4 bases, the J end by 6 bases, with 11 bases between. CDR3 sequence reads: CASSRGTANEQFF. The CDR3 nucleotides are TGTGCCAGCAGCCGCGGGACCGCCAATGAGCAGTTCTTC.

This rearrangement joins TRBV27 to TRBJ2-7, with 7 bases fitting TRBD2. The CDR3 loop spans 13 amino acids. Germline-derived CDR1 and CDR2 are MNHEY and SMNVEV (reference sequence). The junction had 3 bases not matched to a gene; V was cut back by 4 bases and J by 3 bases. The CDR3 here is CASSSGGDYEQYF. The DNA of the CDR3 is TGTGCCAGCAGTTCTGGGGGGGACTACGAGCAGTACTTC.

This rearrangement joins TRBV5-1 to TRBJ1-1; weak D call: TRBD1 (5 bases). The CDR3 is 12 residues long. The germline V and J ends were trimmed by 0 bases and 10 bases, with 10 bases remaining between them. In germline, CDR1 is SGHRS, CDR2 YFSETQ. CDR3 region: CASSLVGEVAFF. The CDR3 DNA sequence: TGCGCCAGCAGCTTGGTGGGGGAAGTAGCTTTCTTT.

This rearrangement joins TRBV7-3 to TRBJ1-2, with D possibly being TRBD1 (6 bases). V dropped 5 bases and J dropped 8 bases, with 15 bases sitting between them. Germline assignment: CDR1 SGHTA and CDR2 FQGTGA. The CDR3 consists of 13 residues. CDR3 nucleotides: TGTGCCAGCAGCCCGGGCGGGGGCTCGGGCTACACCTTC. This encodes CASSPGGGSGYTF. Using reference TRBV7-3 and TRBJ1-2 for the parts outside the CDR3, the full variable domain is GAGVSQTPSNKVTEKGKYVELRCDPISGHTALYWYRQSLGQGPEFLIYFQGTGAADDSGLPNDRFFAVRPEGSVSTLKIQRTERGDSAVYLCASSPGGGSGYTFGSGTRLTVV.

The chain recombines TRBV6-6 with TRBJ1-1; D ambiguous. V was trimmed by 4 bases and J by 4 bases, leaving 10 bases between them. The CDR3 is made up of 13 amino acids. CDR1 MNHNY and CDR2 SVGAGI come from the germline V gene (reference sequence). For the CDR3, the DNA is TGTGCCAGCAGTTCAGATTTGAGCACTGAAGCTTTCTTT. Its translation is CASSSDLSTEAFF.

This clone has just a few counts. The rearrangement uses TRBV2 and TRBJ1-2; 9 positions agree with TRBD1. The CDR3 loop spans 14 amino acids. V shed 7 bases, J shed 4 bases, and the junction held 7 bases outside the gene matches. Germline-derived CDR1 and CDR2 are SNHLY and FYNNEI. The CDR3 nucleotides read TGTGCCAGCATGCGGGACAGGGTCGGCTATGGCTACACCTTC. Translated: CASMRDRVGYGYTF.